The 22 T cell receptor beta chains presented below share a single source sample, sequenced in a study of T cell responses to AZD1222 COVID-19 vaccine. Produced via immunoSEQ multiplex PCR; TCRdb's table is partial and in-frame only. Seen here are about 150,000 clones, 91% observed once, and the top ten hold about 1.5%. The material sequenced was peripheral blood, taken on day 0 of AZD1222 vaccination. The receptor source for this set is an adult in good health.

The chain recombines TRBV7-3 with TRBJ2-1; 9 nucleotides align to TRBD2. This CDR3 is built from 16 residues. Per the germline V gene, CDR1 is SGHTA and CDR2 is FQGTGA. After removal of 7 bases from V and 2 bases from J, the junction contained 9 bases not matched to a gene. CDR3 nucleotide sequence: TGTGCCAGCACCCAAGGAGCGGGGGGCCCCTACAATGAGCAGTTCTTC. Amino acid sequence: CASTQGAGGPYNEQFF.

As to this clone: Other DNA sequences in this specimen translate into the identical CDR3. The V and J genes are TRBV27 and TRBJ1-2, with a tentative D call TRBD1 (5 bases). Germline CDR1 MNHEY, CDR2 SMNVEV (reference sequence). V lost 4 bases and J 8 bases, leaving 14 bases between the germline ends. CDR3 length: 13 residues. The CDR3 spells CASSSRGAYGYTF. In DNA form, the CDR3 reads TGTGCCAGCAGTTCGAGGGGCGCGTACGGCTACACCTTC.

The gene calls are TRBV7-2 and TRBJ1-3; no firm D call. The CDR3 has 14 amino acids. Trimming removed 5 bases from V and 1 base from J, with 9 bases in between. Germline CDR1 is SGHTA and CDR2 is FQGNSA. The CDR3 coding sequence is TGTGCCAGCAGCACAGCCTCATCTGGAAACACCATATATTTT. Translating gives CASSTASSGNTIYF.

The chain links TRBV3-1 (or the pseudogene TRBV3-2) to TRBJ1-5; 8 nucleotides align to TRBD1. Germline lookup yields CDR1 LGHDT and CDR2 YNNKEL (reference sequence). Trimming at V came to 3 bases and at J to 4 bases, leaving 14 bases not matched to a gene. The CDR3 runs to 18 residues. The CDR3 nucleotides are TGTGCCAGCAGCCACCCGCGGGCCGGACAGGGCCCAAATCAGCCCCAGCATTTT. Translating it yields CASSHPRAGQGPNQPQHF.

The gene calls are TRBV18 and TRBJ1-2; TRBD1 might be the D (6 bases). The V and J ends lost 0 bases and 6 bases respectively, with 11 bases between them. The CDR3 spans 14 residues. Per germline, CDR1 KGHSH and CDR2 LQKENI. CDR3 residues: CASSPPTGSHGYTF. CDR3 bases: TGTGCCAGCTCACCACCTACAGGGTCCCATGGCTACACCTTC.

This chain connects TRBV5-1 to TRBJ2-7; tentatively, D is TRBD2 (5 bases). CDR3 length equals 16 residues. Trimming removed 5 bases at V and 4 bases at J, with 22 bases between. Looked up from germline, CDR1 is SGHRS and CDR2 is YFSETQ. The CDR3 DNA is TGCGCCAGCAGGGTGTCAACGAGGGTACCAAGGTACGAGCAGTACTTC. Its translation: CASRVSTRVPRYEQYF.

V and J are TRBV7-3 and TRBJ2-2; the D is unclear. The CDR3 is 14 amino acids. The germline gives CDR1 SGHTA, CDR2 FQGTGA. V dropped 3 bases and J dropped 1 base, with 6 bases sitting between them. The CDR3 here is CASSFLGNTGELFF. Here the CDR3 DNA reads TGTGCCAGCAGCTTTCTGGGGAACACCGGGGAGCTGTTTTTT.

The chain has TRBV5-6 and TRBJ2-2; 7 bases line up with TRBD1. CDR1 and CDR2 (germline): SGHDT, YYEEEE. J gave up 6 bases and V 1 base, and 9 bases lay outside the gene matches. This CDR3 has 16 amino acids. CDR3 amino acids: CASSLSRQGEAGELFF. Here the CDR3 DNA reads TGTGCCAGCAGCTTGAGTAGGCAGGGGGAAGCCGGGGAGCTGTTTTTT.

The CDR3 nucleotides read TGTGCCAGCAGCCCTCTCGGGAACGAGCAGTACTTC. As protein: CASSPLGNEQYF. The J gene is TRBJ2-7, the V gene TRBV5-5, with D possibly being TRBD2 (5 bases). The germline CDR1 and CDR2 sequences are SGHKS and YYEKEE (reference sequence). V shed 4 bases and J shed 5 bases, with 10 bases lying between them. The CDR3 contains 12 residues.

The V call is TRBV2, the J call TRBJ2-3; TRBD2 matches at 10 bases. CDR1 is SNHLY and CDR2 is FYNNEI in the germline V gene. The CDR3 spans 15 residues. With V trimmed by 4 bases and J by 1 base, 2 bases remained unmatched. CDR3 sequence: CASSGSGGGTDTQYF. The CDR3 nucleotides are TGTGCCAGCAGTGGGAGCGGGGGGGGCACAGATACGCAGTATTTT.

This clone is a singleton in its sample. The chain links TRBV6-2 or TRBV6-3 to TRBJ1-5; D is unresolved. V shed 2 bases and J shed 3 bases, with 11 bases lying between them. This CDR3 comprises 15 residues. Germline-derived CDR1 and CDR2 are MNHEY and SVGEGT. The CDR3 region has the DNA TGTGCCAGCAGTTACGTAGCAACCATCAATCAGCCCCAGCATTTT. It codes for CASSYVATINQPQHF.

The rearrangement uses TRBV2 and TRBJ2-4, with D tentatively TRBD2 (6 bases). V was shortened by 4 bases and J by 4 bases, with 11 bases between the two germline ends. Germline CDR1 reads SNHLY; CDR2 reads FYNNEI. The CDR3 totals 14 residues. CDR3 residues: CASSAGAQKNIQYF. The CDR3 DNA sequence: TGTGCCAGCAGTGCGGGAGCCCAGAAAAACATTCAGTACTTC.

The chain uses TRBV9 and TRBJ2-2; 7 positions match TRBD1. The CDR3 has 18 amino acids. Germline CDR1 is SGDLS and CDR2 is YYNGEE. J gave up 5 bases and V 4 bases, and 17 bases lay outside the gene matches. The CDR3 loop is CASSTQLDRDHRTGELFF. Here the CDR3 DNA reads TGTGCCAGCAGCACTCAGTTAGACAGGGATCATAGAACCGGGGAGCTGTTTTTT. The full variable domain, completed using reference TRBV9 and TRBJ2-2, is DSGVTQTPKHLITATGQRVTLRCSPRSGDLSVYWYQQSLDQGLQFLIQYYNGEERAKGNILERFSAQQFPDLHSELNLSSLELGDSALYFCASSTQLDRDHRTGELFFGEGSRLTVL.

The CDR3 DNA sequence: TGTGCCAGCAGTTCCCCCACTGGAGGGAGAGGGGCCAACGTCCTGACTTTC. The encoded protein is CASSSPTGGRGANVLTF. The rearrangement uses TRBV28 and TRBJ2-6; TRBD2 might be the D (6 bases). The CDR3 covers 17 residues. Germline-derived CDR1 and CDR2 are MDHEN and SYDVKM. V was cut by 4 bases and J by 4 bases, with 17 bases left in between.

The chain uses TRBV3-1 (or the pseudogene TRBV3-2) and TRBJ2-1; D gene ambiguous. The CDR3 runs to 15 residues. Trimming shortened V by 0 bases and J by 10 bases, and 16 bases separated the two germline ends. Germline V gene sequence: CDR1 LGHDT, CDR2 YNNKEL (reference sequence). The CDR3 bases are TGTGCCAGCAGCCAAGATCGCCAGAACGGCCGGGAGCAGTTCTTC. Its protein product is CASSQDRQNGREQFF.

This chain joins TRBV28 and TRBJ2-3; weak D call: TRBD2 (6 bases). The CDR3 contains 14 residues. In germline, CDR1 is MDHEN, CDR2 SYDVKM. The V gene lost 5 bases and the J gene lost 0 bases, with 9 bases spanning the gap. The DNA of the CDR3 is TGTGCCAGCAGTGCCGCGGGGAGCACAGATACGCAGTATTTT. Translation: CASSAAGSTDTQYF.

The J gene is TRBJ2-5, the V gene TRBV14, with D possibly matching TRBD1 (6 bases). The CDR3 sequence is 17 residues long. The germline V gene has CDR1 SGHDN and CDR2 FVKESK. Trimming took 2 bases from V and 0 from J, leaving 16 bases between them. Here the CDR3 DNA reads TGTGCCAGCAGCCAACTTACAACAACAGGGTACCAAGAGACCCAGTACTTC. Translation: CASSQLTTTGYQETQYF.

V gene TRBV9 combines with J gene TRBJ1-2, with D hard to call. Trimming cost V 0 bases and J 5 bases, with 14 bases left between them. The length of the CDR3 is 15 residues. CDR1 and CDR2 from the germline V gene are SGDLS and YYNGEE. The CDR3 spells CASSVARADTYGYTF. The CDR3 nucleotides are TGTGCCAGCAGCGTAGCCCGGGCTGACACGTATGGCTACACCTTC.

V gene TRBV19 combines with J gene TRBJ2-1; D uncertain. Looked up from germline, CDR1 is LNHDA and CDR2 is SQIVND (reference sequence). The ends were cut back, 4 bases at V and 5 bases at J, with 3 bases in the middle. CDR3 length: 11 amino acids. The CDR3 nucleotides read TGTGCCAGTAGTAGGGACAATGAGCAGTTCTTC. Protein: CASSRDNEQFF.

This chain connects TRBV28 to TRBJ1-3; a possible D gene is TRBD1 (6 bases). This CDR3 contains 14 residues. Trimming stripped 3 bases from V and 4 bases from J, with 10 bases between. CDR1 is MDHEN and CDR2 is SYDVKM in the germline V gene. The CDR3, as DNA: TGTGCCAGCAGTTTCAGGGGTATGGGAAACACCATATATTTT. Amino acids: CASSFRGMGNTIYF.

This chain links TRBV6-4 with TRBJ2-2, with D perhaps TRBD2 (5 bases). Trimming removed 6 bases at V and 0 bases at J, with 14 bases between. The germline V gene has CDR1 MRHNA and CDR2 SNTAGT. This CDR3 has 16 residues. CDR3 nucleotide sequence: TGTGCCAGCAGAAAAGAGGGTGCCGCGAACACCGGGGAGCTGTTTTTT. Residues: CASRKEGAANTGELFF.

The CDR3 DNA reads as TGTGCCAGCAGCTCCGACAGCCCCCTTGACTATGGCTACACCTTC. Translating gives CASSSDSPLDYGYTF. V gene TRBV7-8 combines with J gene TRBJ1-2; D might be TRBD1 (5 bases). This CDR3 region has 15 residues. Germline CDR1 is SGHVS and CDR2 is FQNEAQ. V was clipped by 4 bases and J by 3 bases, with 15 bases between them.